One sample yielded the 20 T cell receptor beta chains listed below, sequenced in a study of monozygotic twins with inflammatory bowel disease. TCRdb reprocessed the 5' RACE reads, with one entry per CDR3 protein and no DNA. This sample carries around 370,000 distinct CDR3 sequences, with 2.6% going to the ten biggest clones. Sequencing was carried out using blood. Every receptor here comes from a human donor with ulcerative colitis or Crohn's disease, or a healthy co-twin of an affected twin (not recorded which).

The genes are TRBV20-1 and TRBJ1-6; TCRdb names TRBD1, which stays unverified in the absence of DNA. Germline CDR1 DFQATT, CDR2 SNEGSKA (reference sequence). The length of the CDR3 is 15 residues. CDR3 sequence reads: CSAPAGRRADSPLHF.

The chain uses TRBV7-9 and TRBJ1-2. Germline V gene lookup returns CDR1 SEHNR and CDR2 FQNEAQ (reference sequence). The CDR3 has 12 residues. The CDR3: CASSVAGYGYTF.

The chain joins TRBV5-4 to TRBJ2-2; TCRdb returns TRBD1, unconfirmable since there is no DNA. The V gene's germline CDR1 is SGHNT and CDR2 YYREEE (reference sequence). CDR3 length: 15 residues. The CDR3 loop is CASSWQGRDTGELFF.

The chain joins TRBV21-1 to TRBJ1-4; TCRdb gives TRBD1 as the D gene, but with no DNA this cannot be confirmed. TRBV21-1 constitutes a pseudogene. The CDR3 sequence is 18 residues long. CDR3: CASSPTPTGRCRNEKLFF.

This CDR3 reads CASSFSGANEKLFF. This rearrangement joins TRBV7-3 to TRBJ1-4. Looked up from germline, CDR1 is SGHTA and CDR2 is FQGTGA. This CDR3 is built from 14 residues.

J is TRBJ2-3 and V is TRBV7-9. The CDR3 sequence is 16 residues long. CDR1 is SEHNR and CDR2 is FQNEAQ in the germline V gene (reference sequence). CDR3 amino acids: CASSLVALTSTDTQYF. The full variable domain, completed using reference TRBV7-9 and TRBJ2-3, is DTGVSQNPRHKITKRGQNVTFRCDPISEHNRLYWYRQTLGQGPEFLTYFQNEAQLEKSRLLSDRFSAERPKGSFSTLEIQRTEQGDSAMYLCASSLVALTSTDTQYFGPGTRLTVL.

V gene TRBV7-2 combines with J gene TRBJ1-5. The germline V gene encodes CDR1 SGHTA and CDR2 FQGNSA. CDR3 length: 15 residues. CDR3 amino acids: CASSLGTPPLWPQHF.

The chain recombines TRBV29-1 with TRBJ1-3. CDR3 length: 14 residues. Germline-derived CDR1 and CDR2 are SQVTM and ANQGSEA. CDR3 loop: CSVQRINSGNTIYF. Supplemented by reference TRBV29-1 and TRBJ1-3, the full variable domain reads SAVISQKPSRDICQRGTSLTIQCQVDSQVTMMFWYRQQPGQSLTLIATANQGSEATYESGFVIDKFPISRPNLTFSTLTVSNMSPEDSSIYLCSVQRINSGNTIYFGEGSWLTVV.

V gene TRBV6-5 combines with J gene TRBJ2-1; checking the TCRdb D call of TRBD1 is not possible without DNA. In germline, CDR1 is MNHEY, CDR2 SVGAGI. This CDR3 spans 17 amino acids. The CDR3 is CASSYTIPGQLYNEQFF.

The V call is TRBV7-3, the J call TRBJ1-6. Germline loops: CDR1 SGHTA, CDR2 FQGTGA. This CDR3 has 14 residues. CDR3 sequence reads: CASSASGLGSPLHF.

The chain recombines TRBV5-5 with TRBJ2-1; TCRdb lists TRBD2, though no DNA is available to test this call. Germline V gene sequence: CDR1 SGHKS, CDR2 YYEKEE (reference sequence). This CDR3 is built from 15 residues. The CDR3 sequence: CASSSLRGTYNEQFF.

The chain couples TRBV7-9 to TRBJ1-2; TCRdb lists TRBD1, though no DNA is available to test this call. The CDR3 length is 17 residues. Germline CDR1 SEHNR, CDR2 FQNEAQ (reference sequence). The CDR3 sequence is CASSAGGGGAAPYGYTF.

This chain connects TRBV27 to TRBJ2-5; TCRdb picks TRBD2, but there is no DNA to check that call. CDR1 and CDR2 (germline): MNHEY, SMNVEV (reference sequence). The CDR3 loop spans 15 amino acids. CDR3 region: CASSGTSGGLKTQYF.

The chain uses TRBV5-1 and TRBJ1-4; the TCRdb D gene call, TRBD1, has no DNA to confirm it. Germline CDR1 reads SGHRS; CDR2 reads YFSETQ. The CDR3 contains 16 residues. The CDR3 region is CASSLGRQATNEKLFF.

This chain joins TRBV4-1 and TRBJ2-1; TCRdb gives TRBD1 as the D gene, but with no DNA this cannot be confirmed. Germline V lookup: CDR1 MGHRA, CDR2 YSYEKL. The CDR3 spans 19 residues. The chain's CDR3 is CASSQGNAGTGNYYNEQFF.

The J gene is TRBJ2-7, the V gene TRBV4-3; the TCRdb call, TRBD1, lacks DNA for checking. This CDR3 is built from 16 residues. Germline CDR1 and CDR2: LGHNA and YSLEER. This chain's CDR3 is CASSHHRDRSSYEQYF.

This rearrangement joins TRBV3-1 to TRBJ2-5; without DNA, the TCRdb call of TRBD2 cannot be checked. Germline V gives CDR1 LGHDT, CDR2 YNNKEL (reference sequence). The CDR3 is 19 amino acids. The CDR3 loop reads CASSQVLATTSGGEETQYF.

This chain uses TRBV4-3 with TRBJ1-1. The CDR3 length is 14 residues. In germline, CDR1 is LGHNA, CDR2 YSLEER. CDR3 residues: CASSQELQPGEAFF.

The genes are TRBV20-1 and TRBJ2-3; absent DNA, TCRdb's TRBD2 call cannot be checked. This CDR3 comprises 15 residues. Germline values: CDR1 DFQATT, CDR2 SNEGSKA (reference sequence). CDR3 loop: CSASIRGGRTDTQYF.

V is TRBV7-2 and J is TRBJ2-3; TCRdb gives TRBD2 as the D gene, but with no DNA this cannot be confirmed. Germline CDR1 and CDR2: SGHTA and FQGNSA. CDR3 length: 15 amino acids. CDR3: CASRTGLFSTDTQYF.